These 12 T cell receptor beta chains came from one sample sequenced in a study of identical twins. A single record per CDR3 protein comes from TCRdb applying MiXCR to the 5' RACE reads. The profile shows more than 1.5 million distinct CDR3 sequences, less than 40% of them singletons. The sample taken for sequencing was cord blood. The origin of the receptors is a newborn girl in good health.

This clonotype was observed a single time. The chain carries TRBV24-1 and TRBJ2-7; 10 bases match TRBD2. After removal of 5 bases from V and 6 bases from J, the junction contained 3 bases not matched to a gene. Germline loops: CDR1 KGHDR, CDR2 SFDVKD. The CDR3 extends over 13 amino acids. The CDR3 loop is CATSASGSGEQYF. In DNA, the CDR3 is TGTGCCACCAGTGCTAGCGGGAGCGGCGAGCAGTACTTC.

This clonotype was recorded a few times. This chain connects TRBV28 to TRBJ2-3; 7 bases are a match to TRBD2. The germline CDR1 and CDR2 sequences are MDHEN and SYDVKM. The CDR3 totals 17 residues. J lost 7 bases, V lost 5 bases, and 18 bases had no gene match. This CDR3 reads CASSLHLKGGPTNTQYF. The CDR3 region has the DNA TGTGCCAGCAGTCTGCATTTAAAGGGAGGGCCGACGAATACGCAGTATTTT.

The chain employs TRBV12-5 and TRBJ2-5, with TRBD2 matching over 14 bases. With V trimmed by 0 bases and J by 11 bases, 20 bases remained unmatched. Germline CDR1 and CDR2: LGHNT and FRNRAP. The CDR3 sequence is 20 residues long. CDR3 sequence reads: CASGLVLGLAGEGLYNEQYF. The CDR3 DNA reads TGTGCTAGTGGTTTGGTACTGGGACTAGCGGGAGAGGGACTTTACAATGAGCAGTACTTC.

This chain joins TRBV7-2 and TRBJ1-2; 10 bases line up with TRBD1. Germline values: CDR1 SGHTA, CDR2 FQGNSA. V gave up 4 bases and J gave up 4 bases; unmatched junction bases: 6. This CDR3 is 15 amino acids long. In DNA, the CDR3 is TGTGCCAGCAGCTCCGGGACAGGGGTTAGCTATGGCTACACCTTC. It yields the protein CASSSGTGVSYGYTF.

The chain combines TRBV5-1 with TRBJ2-1; D is unresolved. Germline CDR1 reads SGHRS; CDR2 reads YFSETQ. There are 13 residues in the CDR3. The V end lost 3 bases, the J end lost 3 bases, and 7 bases lay between the germline ends. CDR3 in amino acids: CASSSPIYNEQFF. CDR3 in DNA: TGCGCCAGCAGCTCCCCAATCTACAATGAGCAGTTCTTC.

The rearrangement uses TRBV10-3 and TRBJ1-1, with no clear D. This CDR3 contains 13 residues. Germline V gene data show CDR1 as ENHRY and CDR2 as SYGVKD. Trimming left V 4 bases short and J 3 bases short, with 9 bases between. The CDR3 DNA is TGTGCCATCAGTGGGGTCACGTACACTGAAGCTTTCTTT. It encodes CAISGVTYTEAFF.

The chain employs TRBV20-1 and TRBJ1-5; a possible D gene is TRBD1 (6 bases). V lost 2 bases and J lost 0, with 11 bases in between. CDR1 and CDR2 from the germline V gene are DFQATT and SNEGSKA (reference sequence). This CDR3 spans 15 amino acids. As DNA, the CDR3 is TGCAGTGCTAGACGACAGGCTAATAGCAATCAGCCCCAGCATTTT. Its translation is CSARRQANSNQPQHF.

This clonotype came up many times. The rearrangement joins TRBV10-3 to TRBJ2-6; D is uncertain. The CDR3 has 13 residues. V was trimmed by 7 bases and J by 0 bases, leaving 4 bases between them. The germline CDR1 and CDR2 sequences are ENHRY and SYGVKD. The CDR3 sequence: CAITGSGANVLTF. The CDR3 region has the DNA TGTGCCATCACTGGCTCTGGGGCCAACGTCCTGACTTTC.

V gene TRBV6-2 or TRBV6-3 combines with J gene TRBJ1-5; D is possibly TRBD1 (6 bases). Trimming took off 4 bases at V and 5 bases at J, with 18 bases between the two ends. The CDR3 runs 16 residues. CDR1 MNHEY and CDR2 SVGEGT come from the germline V gene. The CDR3 sequence is CASSSVSYREDQPQHF. The CDR3 DNA is TGTGCCAGCAGTTCCGTCTCTTACAGGGAGGATCAGCCCCAGCATTTT.

The V and J genes are TRBV19 and TRBJ1-5; D remains unclear. Germline values: CDR1 LNHDA, CDR2 SQIVND (reference sequence). V lost 4 bases to trimming and J lost 0 bases, with 10 bases between them. The CDR3 has 15 amino acids. The CDR3 reads CASSSRPYSNQPQHF. The CDR3 region has the DNA TGTGCCAGTAGTAGTCGCCCATATAGCAATCAGCCCCAGCATTTT.

In its sample, this clonotype was seen many times. The rearrangement links TRBV4-2 to TRBJ2-4; 11 bases align to TRBD2. Germline V gene data show CDR1 as LGHNA and CDR2 as YNFKEQ. The trim removed 4 bases at V and 1 base at J, leaving 6 bases unmatched. The CDR3 runs 17 residues. This CDR3 reads CASSPLTSGIAKNIQYF. CDR3 coding DNA: TGTGCCAGCAGCCCGCTGACTAGCGGGATTGCCAAAAACATTCAGTACTTC.

The chain employs TRBV20-1 and TRBJ1-2, with 8 bases that match TRBD1. The CDR3 is made up of 15 amino acids. Trimming cost V 1 base and J 8 bases; bases outside gene matches: 12. Germline V gives CDR1 DFQATT, CDR2 SNEGSKA (reference sequence). CDR3 DNA sequence: TGCAGTGCTAGAGCCGACGGGACAGGCTTTGGAGGCTACACCTTC. This gives the protein CSARADGTGFGGYTF.